This T cell receptor (beta chain) was captured by sequencing in a study of T-cell reconstitution after alpha-beta-depleted transplantation in children. This clonotype occurred a few times. The CDR3 has 12 amino acids. V was trimmed by 5 bases and J by 7 bases, leaving 9 bases between them. Germline assignment: CDR1 MNHNS and CDR2 SASEGT. A TCRbeta library incorporating unique molecular identifiers was prepared. Using its own MiXCR run on the PCR reads, TCRdb lists one record per CDR3 protein. The repertoire includes 500,000 or so distinct CDR3 sequences, over 25% of them detected once, and 2% to 3% sits in the top ten.

Sequences were derived from PBMCs from the stem cell graft donor, sampled from the stem cell graft. The sequence came from a human donor who donated a stem cell graft to a child with aplastic anemia. V gene TRBV6-1 combines with J gene TRBJ2-1; D gene ambiguous. For the CDR3, the DNA is TGTGCCAGCAGTCCGATACTGAATGAGCAGTTCTTC. Amino acid sequence: CASSPILNEQFF.